The sequence of this T cell receptor beta chain was determined in a study of T cells in Graves' hyperthyroidism and ophthalmopathy. Amplification of TCR beta CDR3 regions was performed using RNA transcripts as template. RT-PCR in the first round (using the HTBI primer set) targeted the TCR CDR3. MiXCR, run by TCRdb on the multiplex PCR reads, gives a single entry per CDR3 protein. The repertoire includes around 720,000 distinct CDR3 sequences, just over 35% of them detected once, and roughly 30% sits in the top ten. Newly diagnosed hyperthyroidism, duration under 2 months, in patients aged 18 to 65. In germline, CDR1 is SEHNR, CDR2 FQNEAQ (reference sequence). The junction had 0 bases not matched to a gene; V was cut back by 4 bases and J by 4 bases. The CDR3 runs to 14 residues.

Sequencing was performed on blood. This clonotype was sampled from a woman aged 40 to 55 with Graves' hyperthyroidism. The chain links TRBV7-9 to TRBJ2-2, with 10 bases that match TRBD1. The CDR3 loop is CASSWDRGTGELFF. For the CDR3, the DNA is TGTGCCAGCAGCTGGGACAGGGGCACCGGGGAGCTGTTTTTT.